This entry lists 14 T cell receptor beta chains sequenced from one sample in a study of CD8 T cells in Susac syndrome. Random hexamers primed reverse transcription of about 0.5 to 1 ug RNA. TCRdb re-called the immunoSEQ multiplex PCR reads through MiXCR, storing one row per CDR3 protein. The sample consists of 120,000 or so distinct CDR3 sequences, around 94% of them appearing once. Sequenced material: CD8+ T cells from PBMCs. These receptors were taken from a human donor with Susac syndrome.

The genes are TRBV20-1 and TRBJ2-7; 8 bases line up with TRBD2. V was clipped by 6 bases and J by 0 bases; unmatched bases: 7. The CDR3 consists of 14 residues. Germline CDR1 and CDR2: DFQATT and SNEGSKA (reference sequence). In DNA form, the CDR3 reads TGCAGTGCGGGGTCCGGGACTAGCTCCTACGAGCAGTACTTC. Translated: CSAGSGTSSYEQYF.

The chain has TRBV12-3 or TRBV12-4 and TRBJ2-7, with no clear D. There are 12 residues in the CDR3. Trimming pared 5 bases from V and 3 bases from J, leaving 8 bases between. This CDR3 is CASSDKLYEQYF. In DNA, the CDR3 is TGTGCCAGCAGTGACAAACTCTACGAGCAGTACTTC.

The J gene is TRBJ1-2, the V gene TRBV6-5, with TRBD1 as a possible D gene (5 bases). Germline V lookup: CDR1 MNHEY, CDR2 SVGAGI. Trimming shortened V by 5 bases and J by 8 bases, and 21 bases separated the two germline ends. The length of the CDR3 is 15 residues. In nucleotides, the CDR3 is TGTGCCAGCAGTCAGGGCCTCCCAGGGACGGGAGGCTACACCTTC. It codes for CASSQGLPGTGGYTF.

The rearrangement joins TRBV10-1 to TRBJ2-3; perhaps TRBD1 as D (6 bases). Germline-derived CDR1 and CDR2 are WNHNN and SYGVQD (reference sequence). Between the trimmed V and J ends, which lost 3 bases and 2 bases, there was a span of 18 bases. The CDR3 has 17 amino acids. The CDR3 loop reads CASSDYRDTVATDTQYF. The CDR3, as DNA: TGCGCCAGCAGTGATTACCGGGACACGGTCGCCACAGATACGCAGTATTTT.

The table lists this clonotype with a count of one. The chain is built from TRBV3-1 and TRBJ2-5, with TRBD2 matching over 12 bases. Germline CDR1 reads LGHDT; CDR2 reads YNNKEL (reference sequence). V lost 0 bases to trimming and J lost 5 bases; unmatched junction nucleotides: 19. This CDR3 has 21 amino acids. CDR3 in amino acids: CASSQERSAATSGGPRETQYF. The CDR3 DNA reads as TGTGCCAGCAGCCAAGAGAGGTCGGCAGCTACTAGCGGGGGGCCGCGGGAGACCCAGTACTTC.

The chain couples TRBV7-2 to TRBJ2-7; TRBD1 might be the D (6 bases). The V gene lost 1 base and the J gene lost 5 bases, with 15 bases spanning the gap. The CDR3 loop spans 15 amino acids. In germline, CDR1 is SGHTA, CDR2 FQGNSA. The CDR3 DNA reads TGTGCCAGCAGCTTAGTGGGGGCGGAGTACCACGAGCAGTACTTC. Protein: CASSLVGAEYHEQYF. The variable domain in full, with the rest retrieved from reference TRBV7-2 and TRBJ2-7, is GAGVSQSPSNKVTEKGKDVELRCDPISGHTALYWYRQSLGQGLEFLIYFQGNSAPDKSGLPSDRFSAERTGGSVSTLTIQRTQQEDSAVYLCASSLVGAEYHEQYFGPGTRLTVT.

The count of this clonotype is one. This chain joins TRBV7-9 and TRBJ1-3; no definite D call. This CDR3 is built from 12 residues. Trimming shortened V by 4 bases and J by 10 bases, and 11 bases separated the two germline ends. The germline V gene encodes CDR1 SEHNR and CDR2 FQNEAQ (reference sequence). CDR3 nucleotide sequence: TGTGCCAGCAGCTCCGATAGTCAGACCATATATTTT. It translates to CASSSDSQTIYF.

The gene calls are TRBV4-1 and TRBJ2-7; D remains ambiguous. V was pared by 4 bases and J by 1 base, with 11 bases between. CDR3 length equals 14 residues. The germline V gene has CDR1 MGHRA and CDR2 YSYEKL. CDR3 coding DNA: TGCGCCAGCAGCCTGAAAACGGGTTCCTACGAGCAGTACTTC. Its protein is CASSLKTGSYEQYF.

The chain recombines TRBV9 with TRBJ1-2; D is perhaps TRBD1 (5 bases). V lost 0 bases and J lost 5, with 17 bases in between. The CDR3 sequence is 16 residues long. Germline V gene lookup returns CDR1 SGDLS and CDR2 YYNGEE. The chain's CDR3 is CASSVDGSGRGYGYTF. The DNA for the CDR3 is TGTGCCAGCAGCGTAGATGGGTCAGGGAGAGGATATGGCTACACCTTC.

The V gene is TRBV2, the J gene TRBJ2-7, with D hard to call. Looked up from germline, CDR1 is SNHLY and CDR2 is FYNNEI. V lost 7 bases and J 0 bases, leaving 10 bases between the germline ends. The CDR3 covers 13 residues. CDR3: CASIGPHSYEQYF. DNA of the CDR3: TGTGCCAGCATCGGGCCGCACTCCTACGAGCAGTACTTC. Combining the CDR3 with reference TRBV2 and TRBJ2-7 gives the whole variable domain EPEVTQTPSHQVTQMGQEVILRCVPISNHLYFYWYRQILGQKVEFLVSFYNNEISEKSEIFDDQFSVERPDGSNFTLKIRSTKLEDSAMYFCASIGPHSYEQYFGPGTRLTVT.

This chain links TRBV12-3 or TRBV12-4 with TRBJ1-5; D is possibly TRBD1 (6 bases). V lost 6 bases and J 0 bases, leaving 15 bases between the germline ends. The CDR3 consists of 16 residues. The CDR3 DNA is TGTGCCAGCAGCCCCTGGGGAGGGGGTAGCAATCAGCCCCAGCATTTT. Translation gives CASSPWGGGSNQPQHF.

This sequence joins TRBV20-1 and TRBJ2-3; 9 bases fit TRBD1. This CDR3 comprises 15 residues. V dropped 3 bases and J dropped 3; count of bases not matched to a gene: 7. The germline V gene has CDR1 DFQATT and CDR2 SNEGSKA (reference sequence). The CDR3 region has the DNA TGCAGTGCTAGTACCGGGACAGGGCCAACAGATACGCAGTATTTT. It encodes CSASTGTGPTDTQYF.

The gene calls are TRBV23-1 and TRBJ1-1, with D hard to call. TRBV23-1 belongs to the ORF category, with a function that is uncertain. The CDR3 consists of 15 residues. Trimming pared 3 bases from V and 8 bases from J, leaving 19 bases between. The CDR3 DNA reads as TGCGCCAGCAGTCACTCTACCCGTATGGACGTCGAAGCTTTCTTT. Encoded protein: CASSHSTRMDVEAFF.

CDR3 loop: CAIRTGQAGEQYF. CDR3 coding DNA: TGTGCCATCAGAACCGGACAGGCGGGGGAGCAGTACTTC. The V and J genes are TRBV10-3 and TRBJ2-7; possibly TRBD1 for D (7 bases). The V gene's germline CDR1 is ENHRY and CDR2 SYGVKD. This CDR3 is built from 13 residues. The germline V and J ends were trimmed by 6 bases and 7 bases, with 16 bases remaining between them.